The rows below give T cell receptor beta chains drawn from one sample of a study of glioma-infiltrating T cells. TCRdb independently ran MiXCR on the multiplex PCR reads; one entry per CDR3 protein. In the table there are about 190,000 distinct CDR3 sequences, roughly a third of which are singletons. The source material was glioma tissue, nonneoplastic brain tissue, or PBMCs (not recorded which). All receptors derive from a human donor with low-grade glioma or glioblastoma, undergoing nonglioma brain surgery, or in good health (not recorded which). CDR3s include the opening cysteine and the closing phenylalanine or tryptophan. D genes are given only for firm matches. The size field is filled for only some rows; it gives once, few, many or a size class.

CDR3	DNA	V	D	size	J
CSASQWQDYGYTF	TGCAGTGCTAGTCAGTGGCAGGACTATGGCTACACCTTC	TRBV20-1	.	medium-sized	TRBJ1-2
CASSSARNEQFF	TGTGCCAGCAGCTCAGCGAGGAATGAGCAGTTCTTC	TRBV7-2	.	many	TRBJ2-1
CAISPRTSGRGGTQNF	TGTGCCATCAGTCCGCGGACTAGCGGGAGGGGCGGTACTCAGAATTTT	TRBV28	TRBD2	once	TRBJ2-3
CSGRKVDTQYF	TGCAGCGGACGGAAGGTAGATACGCAGTATTTT	TRBV29-1	.	few	TRBJ2-3
CASTRGADTQYF	TGTGCCAGCACCCGCGGCGCAGATACGCAGTATTTT	TRBV5-6	.	few	TRBJ2-3
CASSSPAQETQYF	TGTGCCAGCAGTTCACCAGCCCAAGAGACCCAGTACTTC	TRBV6-2/TRBV6-3	.	many	TRBJ2-5
CGSSSPRQGEETQYF	TGTGGCAGCAGTTCCCCTCGACAGGGAGAAGAGACCCAGTACTTC	TRBV6-6	TRBD1	.	TRBJ2-5
CASSIEGGRSRYSNQPQHF	TGTGCCAGTAGTATAGAGGGGGGCAGGTCCCGATATAGCAATCAGCCCCAGCATTTT	TRBV19	.	.	TRBJ1-5
CASSLSGTTNEQFF	TGTGCCAGCAGCTTAAGCGGGACAACCAATGAGCAGTTCTTC	TRBV7-9	.	.	TRBJ2-1
CASSLITTDTQYF	TGTGCCAGCAGCTTGATCACCACAGATACGCAGTATTTT	TRBV7-2	.	many	TRBJ2-3
CASSRLGQNEKLFF	TGTGCCAGCAGCCGTCTCGGACAAAATGAAAAACTGTTTTTT	TRBV5-6	.	.	TRBJ1-4
CASSQPTGGIRGYTF	TGTGCCAGCAGCCAACCGACAGGGGGCATCAGAGGCTACACCTTC	TRBV5-6	TRBD1	.	TRBJ1-2
CATRLAAYNEQFF	TGTGCCACCAGGCTAGCGGCCTACAATGAGCAGTTCTTC	TRBV15	TRBD2	many	TRBJ2-1
CASSHLAGGYQETQYF	TGTGCCAGCAGCCATCTAGCGGGAGGGTACCAAGAGACCCAGTACTTC	TRBV7-6	TRBD2	.	TRBJ2-5
CASSDTGQYTGELFF	TGTGCCAGCAGTGATACTGGACAGTACACCGGGGAGCTGTTTTTT	TRBV4-2	.	.	TRBJ2-2
CASSLSPTATTEAIF	TGTGCCAGCAGTTTATCCCCAACAGCTACCACTGAAGCTATCTTT	TRBV27	.	.	TRBJ1-1
CASRTAGSGNTIYF	TGTGCCAGCAGAACGGCGGGTTCTGGAAACACCATATATTTT	TRBV12-3/TRBV12-4	.	many	TRBJ1-3
CASDGGYEQYF	TGTGCCAGCGATGGAGGCTACGAGCAGTACTTC	TRBV2	.	many	TRBJ2-7
CASSSDTEAFF	TGCGCCAGCAGCTCGGACACTGAAGCTTTCTTT	TRBV5-1	.	many	TRBJ1-1
CASSLGAGYNQPQHF	TGTGCCAGCAGCTTAGGGGCAGGCTATAATCAGCCCCAGCATTTT	TRBV7-2	.	many	TRBJ1-5
CASSRNTPGQGARTDTQYF	TGCGCCAGCAGCCGCAATACCCCGGGACAGGGGGCGCGAACAGATACGCAGTATTTT	TRBV4-3	TRBD1	many	TRBJ2-3
CASSLDSTVNQPQHF	TGTGCCAGCAGTTTAGATAGTACAGTAAATCAGCCCCAGCATTTT	TRBV27	.	many	TRBJ1-5
CASSLSERPTDTQYF	TGTGCCAGCAGTTTATCAGAGCGGCCCACAGATACGCAGTATTTT	TRBV27	.	few	TRBJ2-3
CASSYVANEQYF	TGTGCCAGCAGTTACGTTGCTAACGAGCAGTACTTC	TRBV6-2/TRBV6-3	.	many	TRBJ2-7
CASSYSNERFSYNEQFF	TGTGCCAGCAGTTACTCGAATGAGAGATTCTCCTACAATGAGCAGTTCTTC	TRBV6-2/TRBV6-3	.	many	TRBJ2-1
CASSWTPKKQPQHF	TGTGCCAGCAGTTGGACGCCTAAAAAACAGCCCCAGCATTTT	TRBV28	.	many	TRBJ1-5
CASSFYLNYGYTF	TGTGCCAGCAGCTTTTACCTAAACTATGGCTACACCTTC	TRBV7-2	.	many	TRBJ1-2
CAWSGGGNNEQFF	TGTGCCTGGAGTGGAGGAGGGAACAATGAGCAGTTCTTC	TRBV30	.	.	TRBJ2-1
CASSYGSSAGELFF	TGTGCCAGCAGTTATGGGTCGAGTGCCGGGGAGCTGTTTTTT	TRBV6-1	.	many	TRBJ2-2
CASTPIELGAKQAFF	TGTGCCAGCACCCCCATTGAGTTAGGGGCTAAACAAGCTTTCTTT	TRBV6-1	.	.	TRBJ1-1
CASSLDQPYGYTF	TGTGCCAGCAGCTTAGACCAGCCTTATGGCTACACCTTC	TRBV7-2	.	many	TRBJ1-2
CASSPQGGYSYGYTF	TGTGCCAGCAGCCCCCAGGGGGGCTACAGCTATGGCTACACCTTC	TRBV6-1	TRBD1	many	TRBJ1-2
CASSRDFGYNEQFF	TGTGCCAGCTCCCGGGATTTTGGATACAATGAGCAGTTCTTC	TRBV7-9	.	many	TRBJ2-1
CASSLNWGQQETQYF	TGTGCCAGCAGCTTAAATTGGGGACAACAAGAGACCCAGTACTTC	TRBV7-8	.	few	TRBJ2-5
CSAPNHREPPDTQYF	TGCAGTGCGCCAAATCACAGGGAACCCCCAGATACGCAGTATTTT	TRBV20-1	.	many	TRBJ2-3
CSVARGSNQPQHF	TGCAGCGTTGCCAGGGGAAGCAATCAGCCCCAGCATTTT	TRBV29-1	.	.	TRBJ1-5
CATSDARDLETQYF	TGTGCCACCAGTGATGCTAGGGATCTCGAGACCCAGTACTTC	TRBV24-1	.	many	TRBJ2-5
CASRSQGGMNTEAFF	TGTGCCAGCAGGAGCCAAGGGGGAATGAACACTGAAGCTTTCTTT	TRBV7-9	.	many	TRBJ1-1
CASSPGVSDTQYF	TGTGCCAGCAGCCCAGGGGTCTCAGATACGCAGTATTTT	TRBV6-4	.	many	TRBJ2-3
CSARGLAGVEQFF	TGCAGTGCTAGGGGACTAGCGGGAGTTGAGCAGTTCTTC	TRBV20-1	TRBD2	many	TRBJ2-1
CASSPAGHNEQFF	TGTGCCAGCAGCCCCGCCGGCCACAATGAGCAGTTCTTC	TRBV7-2	.	few	TRBJ2-1
CANSFNLGTYGYTF	TGTGCCAACAGTTTCAACCTGGGCACCTATGGCTACACCTTC	TRBV27	.	.	TRBJ1-2
CASSVPGLADTQYF	TGTGCCAGTAGTGTACCGGGACTAGCAGATACGCAGTATTTT	TRBV19	TRBD2	.	TRBJ2-3
CASSLSLPYEQYF	TGTGCCAGCAGCTTAAGCCTACCCTACGAGCAGTACTTC	TRBV7-2	.	many	TRBJ2-7
CASSFTNRADTQYF	TGTGCCAGCAGTTTTACGAACAGGGCAGATACGCAGTATTTT	TRBV3-1	.	many	TRBJ2-3